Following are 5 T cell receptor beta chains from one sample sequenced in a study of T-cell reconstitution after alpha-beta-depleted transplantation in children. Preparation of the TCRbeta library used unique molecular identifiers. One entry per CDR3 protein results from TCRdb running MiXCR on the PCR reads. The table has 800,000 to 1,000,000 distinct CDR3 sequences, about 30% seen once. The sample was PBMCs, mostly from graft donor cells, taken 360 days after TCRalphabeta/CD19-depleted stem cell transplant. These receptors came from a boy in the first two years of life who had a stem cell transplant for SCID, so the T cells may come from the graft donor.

The CDR3, as DNA: TGCAGTGCTATTAGAAGGGCAGATACGCAGTATTTT. Translated: CSAIRRADTQYF. This sequence joins TRBV20-1 and TRBJ2-3; D is unclear. Germline CDR1 is DFQATT and CDR2 is SNEGSKA (reference sequence). V was trimmed by 4 bases and J by 4 bases, leaving 9 bases between them. The CDR3 totals 12 residues.

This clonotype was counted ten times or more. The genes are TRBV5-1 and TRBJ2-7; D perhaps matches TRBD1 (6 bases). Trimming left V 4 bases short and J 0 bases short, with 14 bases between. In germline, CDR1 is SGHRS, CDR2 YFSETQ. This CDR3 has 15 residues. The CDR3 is CASSASTGSSYEQYF. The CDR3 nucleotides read TGCGCCAGCAGCGCCTCTACAGGGAGCTCCTACGAGCAGTACTTC.

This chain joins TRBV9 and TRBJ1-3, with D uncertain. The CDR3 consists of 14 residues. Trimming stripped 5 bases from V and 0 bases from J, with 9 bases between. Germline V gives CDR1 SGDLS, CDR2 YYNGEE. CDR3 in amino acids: CASSLLPSGNTIYF. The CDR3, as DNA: TGTGCCAGCAGTCTACTCCCCTCTGGAAACACCATATATTTT.

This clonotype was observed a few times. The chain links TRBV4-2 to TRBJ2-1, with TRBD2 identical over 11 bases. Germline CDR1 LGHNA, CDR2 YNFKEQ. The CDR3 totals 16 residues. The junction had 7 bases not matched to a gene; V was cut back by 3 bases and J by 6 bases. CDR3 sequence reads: CASSQPTSGGANEQFF. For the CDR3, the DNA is TGTGCCAGCAGCCAGCCTACTAGCGGGGGTGCCAATGAGCAGTTCTTC.

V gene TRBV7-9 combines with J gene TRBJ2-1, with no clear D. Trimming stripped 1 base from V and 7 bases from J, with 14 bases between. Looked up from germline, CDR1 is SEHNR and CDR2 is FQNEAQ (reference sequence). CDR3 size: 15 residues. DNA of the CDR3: TGTGCCAGCAGCTTAGAGATCGGCCCGAGGAATGAGCAGTTCTTC. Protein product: CASSLEIGPRNEQFF.